The sequence of this TCR beta chain was determined in a study of shared clonotypes between healthy human individuals. Study results and caveats: Across subsets, estimated richness was generally greater for naive than for memory populations. Shared across several donors were 4% to 5% of the naive CD4 clonotypes.

As for this clone: The antigen is not known.

Using immunoSEQ multiplex PCR, the repertoire was profiled, and TCRdb retains in-frame clones only, with some absent. The table includes roughly 1,800,000 clones, less than 95% detected once. Naive CD8 isolation took CD45RO-negative cells positively selected for CCR7 and excluded terminally differentiated effector memory CD45RA+ cells. Per the germline V gene, CDR1 is ENHRY and CDR2 is SYGVKD. V dropped 6 bases and J dropped 0; count of bases not matched to a gene: 4. The CDR3 runs to 14 residues. The J gene is TRBJ1-2, the V gene TRBV10-3; 7 bases align to TRBD1. The sequence was obtained from a man aged 18 to 29 in good health. Material for sequencing was naive CD8+ T cells sorted from blood. For the CDR3, the DNA is TGTGCCATCAGCCTACAGGGGTCTAACTATGGCTACACCTTC. Its protein product is CAISLQGSNYGYTF.